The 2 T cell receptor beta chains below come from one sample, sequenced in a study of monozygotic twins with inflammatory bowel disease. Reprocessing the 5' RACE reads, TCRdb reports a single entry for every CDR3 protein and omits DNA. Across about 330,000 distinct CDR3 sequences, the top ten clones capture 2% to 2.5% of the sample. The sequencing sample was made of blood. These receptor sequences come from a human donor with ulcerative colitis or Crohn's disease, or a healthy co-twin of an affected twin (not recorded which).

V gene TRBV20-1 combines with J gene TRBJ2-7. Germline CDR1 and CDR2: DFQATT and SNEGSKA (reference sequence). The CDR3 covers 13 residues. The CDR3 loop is CSARIGSSYEQYF.

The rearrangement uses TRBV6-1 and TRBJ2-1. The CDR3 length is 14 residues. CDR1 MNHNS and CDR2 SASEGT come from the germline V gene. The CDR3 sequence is CASSPRNSGYEQFF.